The clone carrying this T cell receptor (beta chain) was detected only once. The sample has other DNA sequences that encode this CDR3 too. This entry comes from a study of blood T cell repertoires in COVID-19. Some clones are missing from TCRdb's copy, which holds only in-frame ones; the method was immunoSEQ multiplex PCR. The sample lists some 340,000 clones, roughly 90% occurring once. Sequencing used PBMCs or T cells enriched from blood (not recorded which). This sequence originates from a woman in her twenties or thirties who had been exposed to COVID-19.

The DNA of the CDR3 is TGTGCCAGCTCACCGGGACAGGGAGGACAGCCCCAGCATTTT. This codes for CASSPGQGGQPQHF. This chain uses TRBV18 with TRBJ1-5, with 9 bases that match TRBD1. J lost 7 bases, V lost 3 bases, and 4 bases had no gene match. The germline V gene has CDR1 KGHSH and CDR2 LQKENI. The CDR3 spans 14 residues.